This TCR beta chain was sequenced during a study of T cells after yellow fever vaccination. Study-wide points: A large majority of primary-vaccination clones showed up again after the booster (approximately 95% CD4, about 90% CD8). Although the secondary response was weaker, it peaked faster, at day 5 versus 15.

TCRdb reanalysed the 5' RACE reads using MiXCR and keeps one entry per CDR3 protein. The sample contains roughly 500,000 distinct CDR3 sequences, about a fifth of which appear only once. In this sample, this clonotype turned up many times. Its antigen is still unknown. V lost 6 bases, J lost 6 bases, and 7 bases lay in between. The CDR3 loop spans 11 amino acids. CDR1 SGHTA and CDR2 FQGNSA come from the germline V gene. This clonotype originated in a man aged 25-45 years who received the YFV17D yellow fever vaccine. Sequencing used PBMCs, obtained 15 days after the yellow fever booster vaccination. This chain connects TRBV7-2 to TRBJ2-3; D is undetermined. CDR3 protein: CASRLGDTQYF. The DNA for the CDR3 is TGTGCCAGCAGGTTGGGGGATACGCAGTATTTT.